A selection of T cell receptor beta chains follows, all from one sample in a study of CD8 T cells in Susac syndrome. TCRdb re-derived calls from the immunoSEQ multiplex PCR reads in MiXCR, one entry per CDR3 protein. The table lists almost 450,000 distinct CDR3 sequences, more than 80% of them singletons, with about 0.12% in the top ten. The material sequenced was CD8+ T cells from PBMCs. The receptors shown here come from a human donor with multiple sclerosis. Each CDR3 is given without its conserved first and last residue. Not every row has a clone size; where given, it reads once, few, many or a size class.

clone size: .; V gene: TRBV4-1; CDR3 protein: ASSQAGGGAETQY
clone size: few; V gene: TRBV11-2; CDR3 protein: ASSSTSGSYNEQF
clone size: .; V gene: TRBV27; CDR3 protein: ASIYSGGSYNEQF
clone size: .; V gene: TRBV5-6; CDR3 protein: ASSLGPGVSTDTQH
clone size: .; V gene: TRBV2; CDR3 protein: ASSEMTSGAQETQY
clone size: .; V gene: TRBV6-6; CDR3 protein: ASDYRGGEADTQY
clone size: .; V gene: TRBV29-1; CDR3 protein: SVMLGLSSTDTQY
clone size: once; V gene: TRBV6-1; CDR3 protein: ASSEWVEETQY
clone size: .; V gene: TRBV5-1; CDR3 protein: ASSGSVRKNTEAF
clone size: .; V gene: TRBV7-6; CDR3 protein: ASSLLTGSYGYT
clone size: .; V gene: TRBV9; CDR3 protein: ASSVGQGSEQY
clone size: .; V gene: TRBV9; CDR3 protein: ASSAWNTEAF
clone size: .; V gene: TRBV5-4; CDR3 protein: ASSPGWGQNEQF
clone size: .; V gene: TRBV29-1; CDR3 protein: SVTRQGRVEQY
clone size: once; V gene: TRBV11-2; CDR3 protein: ASSLDLEDLNTEAF
clone size: .; V gene: TRBV7-8; CDR3 protein: ASSLEGQGALGGYT
clone size: .; V gene: TRBV27; CDR3 protein: ASSLSGQGPNPEAF
clone size: .; V gene: TRBV27; CDR3 protein: ASREGDRGPEAF
clone size: .; V gene: TRBV10-2; CDR3 protein: ASSDGGEYQPQH
clone size: .; V gene: TRBV19; CDR3 protein: ASIPGQLYTEAF
clone size: once; V gene: TRBV27; CDR3 protein: ASSFSDNYGYT
clone size: .; V gene: TRBV12-5; CDR3 protein: ASGPRPDTHSNQPQH
clone size: few; V gene: TRBV6-2/TRBV6-3; CDR3 protein: ASSYTGQGFYNEQF
clone size: once; V gene: TRBV6-6; CDR3 protein: ASSYVQGTDTQY
clone size: .; V gene: TRBV4-1; CDR3 protein: ASSQTHSNQPQH
clone size: .; V gene: TRBV7-8; CDR3 protein: ASSLPAARELDTQY
clone size: .; V gene: TRBV11-2; CDR3 protein: ASSIGTGADTQY
clone size: once; V gene: TRBV5-4; CDR3 protein: ASSSFLGGNTIY
clone size: .; V gene: TRBV29-1; CDR3 protein: SAPDRGAGYT
clone size: .; V gene: TRBV7-2; CDR3 protein: ASSPWDRDYGYT
clone size: .; V gene: TRBV5-1; CDR3 protein: ASSPTSNEQF
clone size: .; V gene: TRBV6-1; CDR3 protein: ASSELSWLYEQF